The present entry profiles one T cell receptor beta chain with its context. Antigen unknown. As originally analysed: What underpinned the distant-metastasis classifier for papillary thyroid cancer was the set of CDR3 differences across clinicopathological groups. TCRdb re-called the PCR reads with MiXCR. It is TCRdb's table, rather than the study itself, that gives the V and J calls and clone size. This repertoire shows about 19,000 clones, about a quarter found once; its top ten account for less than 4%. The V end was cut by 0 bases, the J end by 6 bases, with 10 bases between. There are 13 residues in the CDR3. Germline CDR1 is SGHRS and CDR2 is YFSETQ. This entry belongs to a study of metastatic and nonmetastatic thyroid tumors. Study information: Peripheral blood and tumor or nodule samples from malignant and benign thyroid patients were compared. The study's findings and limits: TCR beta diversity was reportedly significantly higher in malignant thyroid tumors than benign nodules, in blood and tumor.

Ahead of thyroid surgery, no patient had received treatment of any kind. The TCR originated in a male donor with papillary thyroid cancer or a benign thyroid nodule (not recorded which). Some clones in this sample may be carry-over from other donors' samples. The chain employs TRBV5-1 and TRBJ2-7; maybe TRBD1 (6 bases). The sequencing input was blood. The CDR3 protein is CASSLDTGFEQYF. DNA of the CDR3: TGCGCCAGCAGCTTGGATACAGGGTTCGAGCAGTACTTC.